This T cell receptor (beta chain) came from a study of blood T cells in healthy people across ages. This CDR3 has 15 residues. V dropped 2 bases and J dropped 6; count of bases not matched to a gene: 6. The germline V gene has CDR1 DFQATT and CDR2 SNEGSKA (reference sequence). It was with a sample-barcoded 5' primer and a J-beta primer mix that a second PCR of about 6 to 12 cycles was run. TCRdb ran MiXCR on the 5' RACE reads and lists one entry per CDR3 protein. The sample contains almost 1 million distinct CDR3 sequences, roughly 51% of which appear only once. The genes are TRBV20-1 and TRBJ2-1, with 11 bases fitting TRBD2. The TCR was taken from a woman aged 60-75 years in good health. What was sequenced was blood. In nucleotides, the CDR3 is TGCAGTGCTAGAAAACTAGCGGGAGCCGGCAATGAGCAGTTCTTC. It is translated as CSARKLAGAGNEQFF.